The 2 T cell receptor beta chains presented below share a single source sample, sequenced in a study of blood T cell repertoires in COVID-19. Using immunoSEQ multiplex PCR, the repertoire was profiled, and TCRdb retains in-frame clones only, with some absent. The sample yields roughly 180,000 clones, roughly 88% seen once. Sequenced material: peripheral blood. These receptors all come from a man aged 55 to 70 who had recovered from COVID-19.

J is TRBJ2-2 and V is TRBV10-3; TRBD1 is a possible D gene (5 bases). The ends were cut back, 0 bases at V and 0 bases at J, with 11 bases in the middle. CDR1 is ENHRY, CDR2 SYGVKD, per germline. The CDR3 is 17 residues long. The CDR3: CAISESAGASNTGELFF. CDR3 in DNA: TGTGCCATCAGTGAGTCCGCTGGGGCCTCGAACACCGGGGAGCTGTTTTTT.

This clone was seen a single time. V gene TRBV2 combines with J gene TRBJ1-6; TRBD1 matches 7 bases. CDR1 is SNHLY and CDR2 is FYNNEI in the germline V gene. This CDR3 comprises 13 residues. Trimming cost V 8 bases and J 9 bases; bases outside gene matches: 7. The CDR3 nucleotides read TGTGCCAGCTCGTCAGGGGGAGGTTCACCCCTCCACTTT. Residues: CASSSGGGSPLHF. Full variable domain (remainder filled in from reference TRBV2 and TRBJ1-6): EPEVTQTPSHQVTQMGQEVILRCVPISNHLYFYWYRQILGQKVEFLVSFYNNEISEKSEIFDDQFSVERPDGSNFTLKIRSTKLEDSAMYFCASSSGGGSPLHFGNGTRLTVT.